What follows are 15 T cell receptor beta chains derived from one specimen sequenced in a study of blood T cell repertoires in COVID-19. Assay: immunoSEQ multiplex PCR; the TCRdb copy retains only in-frame clones and omits some. The repertoire includes a few hundred thousand clones, around nine tenths of them detected once, and about 1.7% sits in the top ten. Sample: PBMCs or T cells enriched from blood (not recorded which). Receptor source: a woman younger than 45 who had recovered from COVID-19.

The genes are TRBV10-3 and TRBJ1-6; 10 bases fit TRBD1. The germline gives CDR1 ENHRY, CDR2 SYGVKD. The CDR3 covers 14 residues. With V trimmed by 6 bases and J by 6 bases, 2 bases remained unmatched. CDR3 loop: CAIRTGGFNSPLHF. In DNA, the CDR3 is TGTGCCATCAGGACAGGGGGCTTTAATTCACCCCTCCACTTT.

This clone was counted a few times. This chain links TRBV9 with TRBJ2-3, with 14 bases aligning to TRBD2. The V gene's germline CDR1 is SGDLS and CDR2 YYNGEE. Unmatched junction bases numbered 1, after V lost 3 bases and J lost 4 bases. The CDR3 is 15 amino acids. The CDR3: CASSETSGGADTQYF. The DNA of the CDR3 is TGTGCCAGCAGCGAGACTAGCGGGGGGGCAGATACGCAGTATTTT.

This chain joins TRBV10-3 and TRBJ1-2; D is uncertain. Germline CDR1 ENHRY, CDR2 SYGVKD. The germline V and J ends were trimmed by 4 bases and 2 bases, with 20 bases remaining between them. The length of the CDR3 is 17 residues. Written as DNA, the CDR3 is TGTGCCATCAGTGCCAACCGGGAGCCTAAGGCAAACTATGGCTACACCTTC. Translated: CAISANREPKANYGYTF.

This clone was counted a few times. Other DNA sequences in the sample encode the same CDR3. The genes are TRBV5-1 and TRBJ1-2; 8 bases fit TRBD1. The CDR3 spans 14 residues. Germline V gene lookup returns CDR1 SGHRS and CDR2 YFSETQ. The ends lost 7 bases at V and 4 bases at J; junction bases unmatched: 9. This chain's CDR3 is CASSLGQGSYGYTF. The CDR3 bases are TGCGCCAGCTCCCTAGGACAGGGCAGCTATGGCTACACCTTC.

The chain uses TRBV12-3 or TRBV12-4 and TRBJ1-5; D is unresolved. V shed 5 bases and J shed 1 base, with 6 bases lying between them. This CDR3 comprises 13 residues. This CDR3 is CASSPLSNQPQHF. In DNA, the CDR3 is TGTGCCAGCAGTCCGTTGAGCAATCAGCCCCAGCATTTT.

This clone was found once. The chain joins TRBV5-8 to TRBJ1-1; D remains ambiguous. Germline CDR1 reads SGHTS; CDR2 reads YDEGEE. The CDR3 length is 14 residues. V dropped 1 base and J dropped 1 base, with 8 bases sitting between them. CDR3 loop: CASSLLQWNTEAFF. The CDR3 DNA follows: TGTGCCAGCAGCTTGTTACAGTGGAACACTGAAGCTTTCTTT.

This chain uses TRBV5-1 with TRBJ1-1; 10 positions match TRBD1. Germline V CDR1 and CDR2: SGHRS, YFSETQ. The CDR3 contains 17 residues. V was pared by 1 base and J by 4 bases, with 10 bases of the junction left unmatched. CDR3 loop: CASSLLRQGALGTEAFF. The CDR3 DNA reads TGCGCCAGCAGCTTGCTCCGACAGGGGGCGCTTGGCACTGAAGCTTTCTTT.

The rearrangement links TRBV27 to TRBJ2-7; TRBD2 is a possible D gene (6 bases). Trimming removed 8 bases at V and 7 bases at J, with 27 bases between. Germline V lookup: CDR1 MNHEY, CDR2 SMNVEV (reference sequence). This CDR3 contains 16 residues. The CDR3 reads CASFPAETSTPGEQYF. The DNA of the CDR3 is TGTGCCAGCTTCCCTGCCGAGACTAGTACCCCTGGGGAGCAGTACTTC.

The chain combines TRBV7-8 with TRBJ1-2; D remains unclear. Per germline, CDR1 SGHVS and CDR2 FQNEAQ. V gave up 5 bases and J gave up 8 bases, with 18 bases separating them. This CDR3 region has 14 residues. The CDR3 region is CASSPWSGGGGYTF. The CDR3 DNA reads TGTGCCAGCAGCCCTTGGTCAGGAGGAGGCGGCTACACCTTC.

The chain employs TRBV5-8 and TRBJ2-4; TRBD1 matches at 9 bases. The CDR3 is made up of 18 amino acids. Losses at the gene ends were 4 bases for V and 7 bases for J; bases not matched to a gene: 18. The germline V gene has CDR1 SGHTS and CDR2 YDEGEE. The CDR3 spells CASSPTYRGPEPRNIQYF. DNA of the CDR3: TGTGCCAGCAGCCCGACATACAGGGGGCCAGAGCCAAGGAACATTCAGTACTTC.

This rearrangement joins TRBV6-2 or TRBV6-3 to TRBJ2-2; 8 bases align to TRBD2. V shed 6 bases, J shed 1 base, and the junction held 7 bases outside the gene matches. The CDR3 spans 16 residues. CDR1 is MNHEY and CDR2 is SVGEGT in the germline V gene. The CDR3 nucleotides read TGTGCCAGCAGCCCTGGACTAGCTTGGAACACCGGGGAGCTGTTTTTT. This codes for CASSPGLAWNTGELFF.

The rearrangement joins TRBV9 to TRBJ1-3; the D gene is possibly TRBD1 (6 bases). V gave up 0 bases and J gave up 2 bases, with 9 bases separating them. This CDR3 region has 15 residues. Germline V gene data show CDR1 as SGDLS and CDR2 as YYNGEE. The CDR3 loop reads CASSVGTAPGNTIYF. The CDR3, as DNA: TGTGCCAGCAGCGTAGGGACAGCCCCTGGAAACACCATATATTTT.

The count of this clone is one. The chain carries TRBV5-1 and TRBJ2-2; D may be TRBD1 (5 bases). The germline CDR1 and CDR2 sequences are SGHRS and YFSETQ. The V gene lost 0 bases and the J gene lost 4 bases, with 16 bases spanning the gap. This CDR3 has 17 amino acids. The CDR3, as DNA: TGCGCCAGCAGCTTGGGACCAACACAGGTGATCACCGGGGAGCTGTTTTTT. This gives the protein CASSLGPTQVITGELFF.

The chain employs TRBV2 and TRBJ2-1; D not certain. Germline CDR1 and CDR2: SNHLY and FYNNEI. Trimming cost V 6 bases and J 9 bases, with 27 bases left between them. The CDR3 is made up of 17 amino acids. Here the CDR3 reads CASSTSPRVNPTLEQFF. CDR3 DNA sequence: TGTGCCAGCAGCACCTCCCCTCGGGTTAATCCGACCCTTGAGCAGTTCTTC. Combining the CDR3 with reference TRBV2 and TRBJ2-1 gives the whole variable domain EPEVTQTPSHQVTQMGQEVILRCVPISNHLYFYWYRQILGQKVEFLVSFYNNEISEKSEIFDDQFSVERPDGSNFTLKIRSTKLEDSAMYFCASSTSPRVNPTLEQFFGPGTRLTVL.

This chain joins TRBV24-1 and TRBJ2-2, with TRBD1 matching 9 bases. Germline V gene sequence: CDR1 KGHDR, CDR2 SFDVKD. The CDR3 has 20 amino acids. V was clipped by 4 bases and J by 9 bases; unmatched bases: 23. The CDR3 nucleotides are TGTGCCACCAGTGACCCCAAGGCCCTGCCGGGACAGGGTGACTATAGGGAGCTGTTTTTT. Protein sequence: CATSDPKALPGQGDYRELFF.